The sequence of this T cell receptor beta chain was determined in a study of monozygotic twins with inflammatory bowel disease. Study-wide findings and caveats: Compared with healthy twins, IBD patients shared fewer clonotypes with others, especially with disease activity.

The CDR3 totals 14 residues. Germline CDR1 and CDR2: MNHEY and SVGEGT. With the 5' RACE reads reprocessed, TCRdb shows one record per CDR3 protein and no DNA. The sample yields approximately 330,000 distinct CDR3 sequences, of which the top ten take up approximately 2%. About this clonotype: As yet, its antigen is unknown.

Sequenced: blood. This sequence was found in a human donor with ulcerative colitis or Crohn's disease, or a healthy co-twin of an affected twin (not recorded which). The V gene is TRBV6-2 or TRBV6-3, the J gene TRBJ2-7; the TRBD1 assignment by TCRdb is unverifiable without DNA. The CDR3 spells CASIRSAGEREQYF.